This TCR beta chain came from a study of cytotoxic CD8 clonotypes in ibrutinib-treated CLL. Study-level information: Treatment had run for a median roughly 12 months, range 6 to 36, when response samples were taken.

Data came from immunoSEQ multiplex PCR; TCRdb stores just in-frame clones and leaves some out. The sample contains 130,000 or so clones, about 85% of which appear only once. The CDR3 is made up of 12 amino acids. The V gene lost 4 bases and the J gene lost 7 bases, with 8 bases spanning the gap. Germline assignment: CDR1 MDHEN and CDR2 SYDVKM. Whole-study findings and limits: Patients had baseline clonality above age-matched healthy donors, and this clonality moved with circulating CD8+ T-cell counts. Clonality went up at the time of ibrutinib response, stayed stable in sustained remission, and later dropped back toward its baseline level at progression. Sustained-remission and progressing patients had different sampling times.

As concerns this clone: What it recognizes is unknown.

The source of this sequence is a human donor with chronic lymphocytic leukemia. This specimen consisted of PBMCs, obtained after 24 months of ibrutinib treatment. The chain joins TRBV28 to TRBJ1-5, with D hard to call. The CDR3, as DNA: TGTGCCAGCAGTTCGGGGTTCCAGCCCCAGCATTTT. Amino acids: CASSSGFQPQHF.